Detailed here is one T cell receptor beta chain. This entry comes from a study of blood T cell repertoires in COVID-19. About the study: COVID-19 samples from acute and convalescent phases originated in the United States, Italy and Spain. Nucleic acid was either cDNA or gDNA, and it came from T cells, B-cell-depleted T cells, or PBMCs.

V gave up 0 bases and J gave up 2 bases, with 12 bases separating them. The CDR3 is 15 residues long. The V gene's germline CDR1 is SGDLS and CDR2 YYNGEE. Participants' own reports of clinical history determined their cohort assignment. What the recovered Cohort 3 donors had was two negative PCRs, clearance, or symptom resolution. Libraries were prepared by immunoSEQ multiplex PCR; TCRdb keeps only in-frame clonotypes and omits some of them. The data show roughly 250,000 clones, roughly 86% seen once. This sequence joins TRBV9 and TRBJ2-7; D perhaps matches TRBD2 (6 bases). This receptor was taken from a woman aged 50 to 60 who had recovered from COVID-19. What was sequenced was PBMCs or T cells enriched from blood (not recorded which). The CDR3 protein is CASSVDGGGTYEQYF. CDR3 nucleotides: TGTGCCAGCAGCGTAGATGGGGGAGGTACCTACGAGCAGTACTTC.